Below, 18 T cell receptor beta chains from the same sample are listed, as sequenced in a study of cytomegalovirus exposure and HLA in healthy donors. Primers included in the PCR were 60 Vbeta and 13 Jbeta primers. Method: immunoSEQ multiplex PCR; TCRdb's copy keeps in-frame clones and lacks some. The sample carries 150,000 to 200,000 clones, around 78% recorded once. Sample: PBMCs. Source of these receptors: a middle-aged man in good health and CMV-seronegative.

In this sample, this clone turned up a few times. V gene TRBV28 combines with J gene TRBJ2-7, with 9 bases that match TRBD1. V lost 6 bases to trimming and J lost 2 bases; unmatched junction nucleotides: 11. Germline CDR1 reads MDHEN; CDR2 reads SYDVKM. The CDR3 is 16 residues long. The CDR3 here is CASSPVGQGGTYEQYF. The CDR3 DNA sequence: TGTGCCAGCAGCCCCGTGGGACAGGGAGGTACCTACGAGCAGTACTTC.

The chain has TRBV7-8 and TRBJ2-7; D possibly corresponds to TRBD1 (5 bases). CDR3 size: 17 residues. Germline lookup yields CDR1 SGHVS and CDR2 FQNEAQ. Trimming shortened V by 1 base and J by 1 base, and 17 bases separated the two germline ends. CDR3 in DNA: TGTGCCAGCAGCTTAGATTTCAGCAGGGCCGGATCCTACGAGCAGTACGTC. Translating it yields CASSLDFSRAGSYEQYV.

This chain links TRBV28 with TRBJ2-7; possible D gene TRBD1, 5 bases. Germline-derived CDR1 and CDR2 are MDHEN and SYDVKM. The CDR3 runs to 11 residues. Trimming took off 5 bases at V and 12 bases at J, with 14 bases between the two ends. The CDR3 DNA reads as TGTGCCAGCAGTGAGGTGGGGCTGCCGTACTTC. The encoded protein is CASSEVGLPYF.

CDR3: CAWRSGTGELFF. The CDR3 DNA is TGTGCCTGGAGGTCGGGCACCGGGGAGCTGTTTTTT. The rearrangement links TRBV30 to TRBJ2-2; D remains ambiguous. The V end lost 3 bases, the J end lost 4 bases, and 6 bases lay between the germline ends. CDR3 size: 12 residues. Germline CDR1 GTSNPN, CDR2 SVGIG (reference sequence).

This clone has more than one count but fewer than ten. The J gene is TRBJ1-1, the V gene TRBV18; D is ambiguous. The germline CDR1 and CDR2 sequences are KGHSH and LQKENI. The CDR3 length is 15 residues. V lost 0 bases, J lost 1 base, and 9 bases lay in between. CDR3 in amino acids: CASSPPSVSNTEAFF. CDR3 coding DNA: TGTGCCAGCTCACCACCGTCGGTGTCGAACACTGAAGCTTTCTTT.

This clone has more than one count but fewer than ten. This chain connects TRBV5-1 to TRBJ2-1; no definite D call. The V end was cut by 4 bases, the J end by 6 bases, with 17 bases between. This CDR3 has 15 residues. Per germline, CDR1 SGHRS and CDR2 YFSETQ. The CDR3 protein is CASSLTASDFNEQFF. CDR3 bases: TGCGCCAGCAGCCTTACTGCTTCCGACTTCAATGAGCAGTTCTTC.

The chain joins TRBV5-6 to TRBJ1-1; D is unresolved. The CDR3 is made up of 12 amino acids. CDR1 is SGHDT, CDR2 YYEEEE, per germline. With 4 bases removed from V and 3 bases from J, the gap between germline ends came to 7 bases. CDR3 loop: CASSVSDTEAFF. The CDR3 DNA reads TGTGCCAGCAGCGTGAGTGACACTGAAGCTTTCTTT.

The chain couples TRBV16 to TRBJ2-7; 7 nucleotides align to TRBD1. V shed 2 bases and J 2 bases; nucleotides not matched to a gene: 9. The CDR3 sequence is 16 residues long. CDR1 is KGHSY, CDR2 FQNENV, per germline. CDR3 region: CASSQEGARPPYEQYF. In DNA form, the CDR3 reads TGTGCCAGCAGCCAAGAGGGGGCGCGCCCCCCCTACGAGCAGTACTTC.

The chain recombines TRBV15 with TRBJ1-5; D gene unclear. The CDR3 spans 14 residues. V lost 1 base to trimming and J lost 3 bases, with 7 bases between them. Germline V CDR1 and CDR2: LNHNV, YYDKDF (reference sequence). CDR3 residues: CATSRGGLNQPQHF. Here the CDR3 DNA reads TGTGCCACCAGCAGAGGAGGGCTCAATCAGCCCCAGCATTTT.

This chain links TRBV6-1 with TRBJ2-1; 7 bases fit TRBD1. The V gene's germline CDR1 is MNHNS and CDR2 SASEGT. The trim removed 5 bases at V and 2 bases at J, leaving 6 bases unmatched. The CDR3 covers 15 residues. The CDR3 sequence: CASSSWDRPYNEQFF. CDR3 coding DNA: TGTGCCAGCAGTTCCTGGGACAGACCCTACAATGAGCAGTTCTTC.

The genes are TRBV7-9 and TRBJ2-7, with D perhaps TRBD1 (6 bases). Trimming removed 0 bases at V and 5 bases at J, with 14 bases between. Germline CDR1 and CDR2: SEHNR and FQNEAQ (reference sequence). The CDR3 consists of 15 residues. The CDR3 protein is CASSLAGGRVNEQYF. As DNA, the CDR3 is TGTGCCAGCAGCTTAGCAGGGGGTAGAGTTAACGAGCAGTACTTC.

The chain combines TRBV2 with TRBJ1-1; D not certain. V gave up 4 bases and J gave up 0 bases, with 6 bases separating them. The CDR3 consists of 13 residues. Germline V gene data show CDR1 as SNHLY and CDR2 as FYNNEI. Here the CDR3 reads CASSVSVNTEAFF. Here the CDR3 DNA reads TGTGCCAGCAGTGTATCAGTGAACACTGAAGCTTTCTTT.

The genes are TRBV13 and TRBJ2-5; D call uncertain. In germline, CDR1 is PRHDT, CDR2 FYEKMQ (reference sequence). This CDR3 has 14 residues. Trimming pared 5 bases from V and 0 bases from J, leaving 10 bases between. This CDR3 reads CASSLFRDQETQYF. The DNA of the CDR3 is TGTGCCAGCAGCCTCTTCCGGGACCAAGAGACCCAGTACTTC.

The rearrangement links TRBV27 to TRBJ1-5, with D uncertain. This CDR3 is 15 amino acids long. Germline-derived CDR1 and CDR2 are MNHEY and SMNVEV (reference sequence). V shed 1 base and J shed 0 bases, with 7 bases lying between them. CDR3: CASSLFQYSNQPQHF. The DNA of the CDR3 is TGTGCCAGCAGTTTATTCCAGTATAGCAATCAGCCCCAGCATTTT.

This clone occurred once. At one of its ends the junction is not consistent with the germline gene, which may arise from a read error. The chain joins TRBV7-9 to TRBJ2-3; no definite D call. The CDR3 has 15 residues. Germline V lookup: CDR1 SEHNR, CDR2 FQNEAQ (reference sequence). The CDR3 region has the DNA TGTTCCAGCAACCTCCCCGTGTCGGAGTCGGATACGCAGTATTTT. Translation gives CSSNLPVSESDTQYF.

The chain couples TRBV2 to TRBJ2-1; 7 bases agree with TRBD1. V dropped 5 bases and J dropped 7; count of bases not matched to a gene: 11. CDR1 and CDR2 (germline): SNHLY, FYNNEI. The CDR3 length is 15 residues. The CDR3 bases are TGTGCCAGCAGTTTCGGACAGGTGGAACGTAATGAGCAGTTCTTC. Residues: CASSFGQVERNEQFF. Filled out from reference TRBV2 and TRBJ2-1, the complete variable domain reads EPEVTQTPSHQVTQMGQEVILRCVPISNHLYFYWYRQILGQKVEFLVSFYNNEISEKSEIFDDQFSVERPDGSNFTLKIRSTKLEDSAMYFCASSFGQVERNEQFFGPGTRLTVL.

This clone has at least ten counts. In nucleotides, the CDR3 is TGTGTCAGAAGCTTAGCGCACCCGGACAGGGGGCTTGGCTATGGCTACACCTTC. Its translation: CVRSLAHPDRGLGYGYTF. The chain has TRBV7-5 and TRBJ1-2; no DNA check was done on the table's D call, TRBD1. TRBV7-5 is described as a pseudogene. This CDR3 has 18 amino acids.

The chain combines TRBV5-4 with TRBJ1-2, with TRBD1 matching over 10 bases. From germline, CDR1 is SGHNT and CDR2 YYREEE (reference sequence). With 6 bases clipped from V and 6 bases from J, the junction kept 8 bases outside the gene matches. This CDR3 is 14 amino acids long. Written as DNA, the CDR3 is TGTGCCAGCACCTGGACAGGGGGAGGGAATGGCTACACCTTC. It encodes CASTWTGGGNGYTF.